This T cell receptor beta chain was captured in a study of technical replicates of blood from several donors. This CDR3 contains 13 residues. V shed 7 bases and J shed 3 bases, with 12 bases lying between them. Germline CDR1 is SNHLY and CDR2 is FYNNEI. Clones were sequenced by immunoSEQ multiplex PCR, and TCRdb holds only the in-frame ones, with some missing. The sample shows tens of thousands of clones, 95% to 98% of them seen only once. The V call is TRBV2, the J call TRBJ1-1; D is ambiguous. The specimen sequenced was T cells isolated from PBMCs. The sequence was collected from a human donor in good health. The CDR3 DNA is TGTGCCAGCACCACTCTGGGCGACACTGAAGCTTTCTTT. Protein: CASTTLGDTEAFF.